The 16 T cell receptor beta chains listed next were all sequenced from one sample in a study of T-cell reconstitution after alpha-beta-depleted transplantation in children listed by TCRdb under 2016. In the paper's terms, the treatment or condition label means: allogeneic hematopoietic cell transplantation with graft depleted of TCRalphabeta T cells and CD19 B cells. Libraries were made using PCR. TCRdb names Illumina HiSeq 2500 as the instrument used. TCR libraries were prepared with molecular barcoding, using unique molecular identifiers to normalize TCRbeta repertoire quantification. TCRdb reanalyzed the raw reads on its own, using fastp at Q25 for trimming and MiXCR for clone calling, and kept in-frame beta chains. Rows merge per CDR3 protein into single entries with the most common DNA and genes. Recorded for this sample are nearly 250,000 distinct CDR3 sequences; approximately 8% of them occurred a single time. 6.3% of the sample lies in the top ten.

The sequencing here drew on PBMCs, mostly from graft donor cells, taken 180 days after TCRalphabeta/CD19-depleted stem cell transplant. The receptors originated from a male patient aged 10 to 17 who had a stem cell transplant for acute lymphoblastic leukemia, so the T cells may come from the graft donor.

This clonotype was counted many times. This rearrangement joins TRBV7-9 to TRBJ2-7, with D perhaps TRBD2 (6 bases). The CDR3 is made up of 15 amino acids. Germline-derived CDR1 and CDR2 are SEHNR and FQNEAQ (reference sequence). Trimming took 4 bases from V and 7 from J, leaving 20 bases between them. CDR3 loop: CASSSFGTPMDEQYF. The CDR3 bases are TGTGCCAGCAGCTCGTTCGGGACTCCGATGGATGAGCAGTACTTC. Combining the CDR3 with reference TRBV7-9 and TRBJ2-7 gives the whole variable domain DTGVSQNPRHKITKRGQNVTFRCDPISEHNRLYWYRQTLGQGPEFLTYFQNEAQLEKSRLLSDRFSAERPKGSFSTLEIQRTEQGDSAMYLCASSSFGTPMDEQYFGPGTRLTVT.

This clonotype was seen at least ten times. The rearrangement links TRBV4-3 to TRBJ2-7; 7 bases match TRBD2. The CDR3 totals 16 residues. With V trimmed by 0 bases and J by 2 bases, 7 bases remained unmatched. CDR1 and CDR2 (germline): LGHNA, YSLEER. The CDR3 sequence is CASSQEGGTDPYEQYF. CDR3 sequence (DNA): TGCGCCAGCAGCCAAGAGGGAGGGACCGACCCCTACGAGCAGTACTTC.

This clonotype was recorded many times. The genes are TRBV6-1 and TRBJ2-7; tentative D call: TRBD1 (5 bases). Per the germline V gene, CDR1 is MNHNS and CDR2 is SASEGT. The CDR3 has 14 residues. Trimming pared 6 bases from V and 3 bases from J, leaving 15 bases between. CDR3 region: CASSPLGRNYEQYF. DNA of the CDR3: TGTGCCAGCAGCCCCCTGGGGCGGAACTACGAGCAGTACTTC.

This clonotype was observed many times. The V call is TRBV6-6, the J call TRBJ2-3; maybe TRBD1 (6 bases). The V end was cut by 6 bases, the J end by 2 bases, with 15 bases between. The CDR3 is made up of 15 amino acids. Germline V lookup: CDR1 MNHNY, CDR2 SVGAGI (reference sequence). In DNA form, the CDR3 reads TGTGCCAGCAGAGCCGGGACAACCTCCACAGATACGCAGTATTTT. Encoded protein: CASRAGTTSTDTQYF.

To note about this clonotype: A much larger clone is a single base away; this may be a read error. The chain recombines TRBV5-1 with TRBJ2-7; 11 nucleotides line up with TRBD2. Germline V gives CDR1 SGHRS, CDR2 YFSETQ. The CDR3 contains 15 residues. Losses at the gene ends were 4 bases for V and 2 bases for J; bases not matched to a gene: 5. CDR3 protein: CASSPTSGDTYEQYF. The CDR3 DNA reads as TGCGCCAGCAGCCCGACTAGCGGGGATACCTACGAGCAGTACTTC.

Regarding this clonotype: This may stem from a read error, because a much larger clone lies one nucleotide away. CDR3 coding DNA: TGCAGCGTTGAAGATCTCCCTAGCGGGTTTAGCACAGATACGCAGAATTTT. This gives the protein CSVEDLPSGFSTDTQNF. The V gene is TRBV29-1, the J gene TRBJ2-3, with 8 bases identical to TRBD2. The CDR3 is made up of 17 amino acids. The germline V gene encodes CDR1 SQVTM and CDR2 ANQGSEA.

Many counts were recorded for this clonotype. V is TRBV7-8 and J is TRBJ1-3; D uncertain. V gave up 2 bases and J gave up 2 bases, with 10 bases separating them. The CDR3 is 15 residues long. Germline-derived CDR1 and CDR2 are SGHVS and FQNEAQ. CDR3 loop: CASSLYDIAGNTIYF. Written as DNA, the CDR3 is TGTGCCAGCAGCTTATACGACATCGCTGGAAACACCATATATTTT.

The V gene is TRBV21-1, the J gene TRBJ1-2; TRBD1, as called in the table, went unchecked against the DNA. TRBV21-1 is designated a pseudogene. The CDR3 contains 15 residues. CDR3 protein: CASSKGAGQIYGYTF. The CDR3 region has the DNA TGTGCCAGCAGCAAAGGGGCGGGACAGATCTATGGCTACACCTTC.

This clonotype was detected many times. The chain combines TRBV20-1 with TRBJ2-2, with unresolved D. This CDR3 contains 14 residues. Germline V lookup: CDR1 DFQATT, CDR2 SNEGSKA (reference sequence). V dropped 4 bases and J dropped 1 base, with 10 bases sitting between them. CDR3 DNA sequence: TGCAGTGCTATAACTCCAGGGAACACCGGGGAGCTGTTTTTT. Translated: CSAITPGNTGELFF.

This clonotype has a count of ten or more. This chain uses TRBV7-2 with TRBJ2-2; 10 bases are shared with TRBD2. The CDR3 is 17 residues long. After removal of 0 bases from V and 2 bases from J, the junction contained 3 bases not matched to a gene. Germline assignment: CDR1 SGHTA and CDR2 FQGNSA. The CDR3 protein is CASSLALAGVNTGELFF. CDR3 DNA sequence: TGTGCCAGCAGCTTAGCCCTAGCGGGGGTAAACACCGGGGAGCTGTTTTTT.

This clonotype was counted many times. This rearrangement joins TRBV5-1 to TRBJ2-3; 7 positions match TRBD2. V lost 2 bases to trimming and J lost 0 bases; unmatched junction nucleotides: 3. The length of the CDR3 is 15 residues. Germline CDR1 is SGHRS and CDR2 is YFSETQ. CDR3: CASSFGGGSTDTQYF. The DNA for the CDR3 is TGCGCCAGCAGCTTTGGCGGGGGTAGCACAGATACGCAGTATTTT.

This clonotype was found a few times. V gene TRBV28 combines with J gene TRBJ1-2, with 8 bases lining up with TRBD1. Unmatched junction bases numbered 1, after V lost 4 bases and J lost 6 bases. Germline loops: CDR1 MDHEN, CDR2 SYDVKM. This CDR3 has 12 amino acids. The CDR3 bases are TGTGCCAGCAGTTACAGGGGGAATGGCTACACCTTC. Translation: CASSYRGNGYTF.

This clonotype has a count of ten or more. This chain uses TRBV5-1 with TRBJ2-1; maybe TRBD2 (6 bases). V shed 7 bases and J shed 4 bases, with 12 bases lying between them. Germline CDR1 reads SGHRS; CDR2 reads YFSETQ. The CDR3 runs 13 residues. CDR3 DNA: TGCGCCAGCGGAGGGTCGCTTTACAATGAGCAGTTCTTC. As protein: CASGGSLYNEQFF. The full variable domain, completed using reference TRBV5-1 and TRBJ2-1, is KAGVTQTPRYLIKTRGQQVTLSCSPISGHRSVSWYQQTPGQGLQFLFEYFSETQRNKGNFPGRFSGRQFSNSRSEMNVSTLELGDSALYLCASGGSLYNEQFFGPGTRLTVL.

This clonotype was counted many times. This chain joins TRBV6-1 and TRBJ1-1, with 7 nucleotides matching TRBD1. This CDR3 has 15 residues. Germline assignment: CDR1 MNHNS and CDR2 SASEGT. Trimming took 6 bases from V and 0 from J; bases not matched to a gene: 7. Here the CDR3 reads CASSGQERMNTEAFF. The CDR3 nucleotides read TGTGCCAGCAGCGGACAGGAGCGGATGAACACTGAAGCTTTCTTT.

This clonotype has at least ten counts. The V gene is TRBV12-3 or TRBV12-4, the J gene TRBJ2-1; D perhaps matches TRBD2 (7 bases). This CDR3 comprises 17 residues. With 2 bases removed from V and 8 bases from J, the gap between germline ends came to 22 bases. DNA of the CDR3: TGTGCCAGCAGTTTAAGGTGGCGGGGGCCCCGCTATGATGAGCAGTTCTTC. It is translated as CASSLRWRGPRYDEQFF.

Notes on this clonotype: A clone one base away is much larger, so this may be a read error. This chain links TRBV27 with TRBJ1-2; the match to TRBD1 covers 12 bases. In germline, CDR1 is MNHEY, CDR2 SMNVEV (reference sequence). The CDR3 is 15 residues long. The DNA of the CDR3 is TGTGCCAGCAGCCGCGATCCCGGGACAGGGGGCCCCTACAACTTC. As protein: CASSRDPGTGGPYNF.